The 21 T cell receptor beta chains below were found in one sample sequenced in a study of blood T cell repertoires in COVID-19. The method was immunoSEQ multiplex PCR; TCRdb's version includes in-frame clones alone and lacks a portion of them. The table includes some 150,000 clones, roughly 77% detected once. Sequencing was done on a sample of peripheral blood. Source of these receptors: a woman aged 70-85 years with COVID-19, enrolled during active disease.

The J gene is TRBJ2-5, the V gene TRBV14; tentative D call: TRBD2 (5 bases). The length of the CDR3 is 15 residues. The V and J ends lost 0 bases and 5 bases respectively, with 13 bases between them. Germline lookup yields CDR1 SGHDN and CDR2 FVKESK. In DNA, the CDR3 is TGTGCCAGCAGCCAAGACGGGGTGAGGTCGGAGACCCAGTACTTC. This translates into CASSQDGVRSETQYF.

The V and J genes are TRBV5-1 and TRBJ1-1, with 7 bases aligning to TRBD1. Germline lookup yields CDR1 SGHRS and CDR2 YFSETQ. V gave up 4 bases and J gave up 4 bases; unmatched junction bases: 7. This CDR3 region has 14 residues. CDR3 bases: TGCGCCAGCAGCGGATACAGGGGATCCACTGAAGCTTTCTTT. It is translated as CASSGYRGSTEAFF.

The CDR3 is CATSDGGGRGYTF. In DNA form, the CDR3 reads TGTGCCACCAGTGACGGGGGGGGCCGGGGCTACACCTTC. The genes are TRBV24-1 and TRBJ1-2; the D gene is possibly TRBD1 (6 bases). Deletions cut 4 bases from V and 8 bases from J, with 13 bases between. Germline CDR1 is KGHDR and CDR2 is SFDVKD. CDR3 length equals 13 residues.

This chain links TRBV9 with TRBJ1-1, with 7 nucleotides matching TRBD1. The V gene's germline CDR1 is SGDLS and CDR2 YYNGEE. This CDR3 has 11 residues. J gave up 9 bases and V 3 bases, and 2 bases lay outside the gene matches. CDR3 nucleotide sequence: TGTGCCAGCAGCGGAGGGGGCCAAGCTTTCTTT. Protein product: CASSGGGQAFF. The full variable domain, completed using reference TRBV9 and TRBJ1-1, is DSGVTQTPKHLITATGQRVTLRCSPRSGDLSVYWYQQSLDQGLQFLIQYYNGEERAKGNILERFSAQQFPDLHSELNLSSLELGDSALYFCASSGGGQAFFGQGTRLTVV.

This chain links TRBV15 with TRBJ2-1; 8 bases fit TRBD1. Trimming cost V 4 bases and J 6 bases; bases outside gene matches: 2. The CDR3 spans 13 residues. CDR1 and CDR2 (germline): LNHNV, YYDKDF (reference sequence). The CDR3 loop is CATSIGTGNEQFF. In nucleotides, the CDR3 is TGTGCCACCAGCATAGGGACAGGCAATGAGCAGTTCTTC.

The J gene is TRBJ1-2, the V gene TRBV15, with D perhaps matching TRBD1 (5 bases). The length of the CDR3 is 11 residues. Between the trimmed V and J ends, which lost 8 bases and 3 bases, there was a span of 7 bases. Germline CDR1 and CDR2: LNHNV and YYDKDF (reference sequence). The CDR3 region is CATRDYYGYTF. CDR3 bases: TGTGCCACCCGGGACTACTATGGCTACACCTTC. Supplemented by reference TRBV15 and TRBJ1-2, the full variable domain reads DAMVIQNPRYQVTQFGKPVTLSCSQTLNHNVMYWYQQKSSQAPKLLFHYYDKDFNNEADTPDNFQSRRPNTSFCFLDIRSPGLGDTAMYLCATRDYYGYTFGSGTRLTVV.

The chain is built from TRBV19 and TRBJ1-2; D unclear. CDR3 length equals 14 residues. V lost 7 bases, J lost 4 bases, and 16 bases lay in between. Per germline, CDR1 LNHDA and CDR2 SQIVND (reference sequence). The CDR3 region has the DNA TGTGCCAGTACCCAAGGCAGTGGCGGCTATGGCTACACCTTC. Amino acids: CASTQGSGGYGYTF.

The rearrangement joins TRBV7-3 to TRBJ2-1; D not certain. V was pared by 0 bases and J by 3 bases, with 9 bases between. This CDR3 is built from 15 residues. Germline loops: CDR1 SGHTA, CDR2 FQGTGA. CDR3 sequence reads: CASSLTLGNYNEQFF. The CDR3, as DNA: TGTGCCAGCAGCTTAACGCTGGGCAACTACAATGAGCAGTTCTTC.

The rearrangement uses TRBV14 and TRBJ1-5, with D uncertain. Trimming left V 11 bases short and J 6 bases short, with 8 bases between. CDR1 and CDR2 from the germline V gene are SGHDN and FVKESK. The CDR3 is 10 amino acids. The CDR3 is CAATGQPQHF. The CDR3 bases are TGTGCCGCCACGGGTCAGCCCCAGCATTTT.

This clone was counted a few times. This rearrangement joins TRBV4-1 to TRBJ2-7; TRBD1 is a possible D gene (6 bases). This CDR3 is built from 15 residues. Germline V lookup: CDR1 MGHRA, CDR2 YSYEKL. V was trimmed by 2 bases and J by 2 bases, leaving 13 bases between them. CDR3: CASSQPRDNAYEQYF. In DNA form, the CDR3 reads TGCGCCAGCAGCCAACCCCGGGACAATGCCTACGAGCAGTACTTC.

V is TRBV12-3 or TRBV12-4 and J is TRBJ1-1, with D perhaps TRBD1 (6 bases). CDR3 length: 13 amino acids. Trimming stripped 2 bases from V and 5 bases from J, with 9 bases between. In DNA, the CDR3 is TGTGCCAGCAGTTTAACAGGGAAAACTGAAGCTTTCTTT. Amino acids: CASSLTGKTEAFF.

The rearrangement uses TRBV11-2 and TRBJ1-4; 7 bases match TRBD1. There are 14 residues in the CDR3. Germline CDR1 SGHAT, CDR2 FQNNGV. Trimming took 3 bases from V and 10 from J; bases not matched to a gene: 8. CDR3 sequence reads: CASSLWTGGGKLFF. Written as DNA, the CDR3 is TGTGCCAGCAGCTTGTGGACAGGTGGGGGAAAACTGTTTTTT.

The V gene is TRBV30, the J gene TRBJ1-5, with TRBD1 matching over 12 bases. The CDR3 is made up of 15 amino acids. V lost 3 bases and J lost 4; bases outside the gene matches: 4. The V gene's germline CDR1 is GTSNPN and CDR2 SVGIG (reference sequence). CDR3 loop: CAWSLGQGANQPQHF. The CDR3 DNA is TGTGCCTGGAGCCTGGGACAGGGGGCTAATCAGCCCCAGCATTTT.

The V call is TRBV2, the J call TRBJ1-2; no definite D call. Germline CDR1 is SNHLY and CDR2 is FYNNEI. The V gene lost 6 bases and the J gene lost 9 bases, with 8 bases spanning the gap. This CDR3 is 10 amino acids long. The CDR3: CASRVDRYTF. The CDR3, as DNA: TGTGCCAGCAGGGTAGATCGCTACACCTTC.

This chain links TRBV5-4 with TRBJ1-2; 8 bases line up with TRBD1. The CDR3 runs to 15 residues. Germline CDR1 reads SGHNT; CDR2 reads YYREEE (reference sequence). V shed 5 bases and J 3 bases; nucleotides not matched to a gene: 9. CDR3 protein: CASRSAGGADYGYTF. CDR3 bases: TGTGCCAGCAGATCCGCAGGGGGCGCGGACTATGGCTACACCTTC. The entire variable domain, with the rest obtained from reference TRBV5-4 and TRBJ1-2, is as follows: ETGVTQSPTHLIKTRGQQVTLRCSSQSGHNTVSWYQQALGQGPQFIFQYYREEENGRGNFPPRFSGLQFPNYSSELNVNALELDDSALYLCASRSAGGADYGYTFGSGTRLTVV.

The J gene is TRBJ2-3, the V gene TRBV5-6; D not certain. V lost 4 bases to trimming and J lost 9 bases, with 12 bases between them. The CDR3 extends over 12 amino acids. Germline V lookup: CDR1 SGHDT, CDR2 YYEEEE. CDR3 loop: CASSRTGSTQYF. CDR3 coding DNA: TGTGCCAGCAGCCGAACCGGGTCCACGCAGTATTTT.

The chain combines TRBV7-6 with TRBJ1-4, with 7 positions matching TRBD1. In germline, CDR1 is SGHVS, CDR2 FNYEAQ. The V segment lost 5 bases and the J segment 4 bases; nucleotides outside the gene matches: 16. This CDR3 is built from 18 residues. The CDR3 DNA reads as TGTGCCAGCAGCCTTCGAGGGGGCTGGGAAAGGTTTAATGAAAAACTGTTTTTT. Translating gives CASSLRGGWERFNEKLFF. The full variable domain, in which reference TRBV7-6 and TRBJ1-4 provide the parts outside the CDR3, is GAGVSQSPRYKVTKRGQDVALRCDPISGHVSLYWYRQALGQGPEFLTYFNYEAQQDKSGLPNDRFSAERPEGSISTLTIQRTEQRDSAMYRCASSLRGGWERFNEKLFFGSGTQLSVL.

This chain connects TRBV5-1 to TRBJ2-1; TRBD1 matches at 11 bases. V lost 1 base to trimming and J lost 10 bases; unmatched junction nucleotides: 7. Germline CDR1 SGHRS, CDR2 YFSETQ. The CDR3 loop spans 15 amino acids. The CDR3 nucleotides are TGCGCCAGCAGCTTGAGGACAGGGGGCGCGGAGGAGCAGTTCTTC. This codes for CASSLRTGGAEEQFF.

The chain has TRBV7-8 and TRBJ1-1; no firm D call. This CDR3 spans 16 amino acids. Germline V gene lookup returns CDR1 SGHVS and CDR2 FQNEAQ. V lost 0 bases and J lost 4, with 15 bases in between. The CDR3 spells CASSLARAVWGTEAFF. The CDR3 coding sequence is TGTGCCAGCAGCTTAGCGCGGGCAGTTTGGGGCACTGAAGCTTTCTTT.

The chain employs TRBV30 and TRBJ1-2, with a tentative D call TRBD1 (5 bases). Deletions cut 0 bases from V and 7 bases from J, with 12 bases between. Germline V gene data show CDR1 as GTSNPN and CDR2 as SVGIG (reference sequence). The CDR3 covers 13 residues. This CDR3 reads CAWSVMQGGGYTF. CDR3 DNA sequence: TGTGCCTGGAGTGTAATGCAGGGTGGTGGCTACACCTTC. The whole variable domain, remainder taken from reference TRBV30 and TRBJ1-2, is SQTIHQWPATLVQPVGSPLSLECTVEGTSNPNLYWYRQAAGRGLQLLFYSVGIGQISSEVPQNLSASRPQDRQFILSSKKLLLSDSGFYLCAWSVMQGGGYTFGSGTRLTVV.

The chain is built from TRBV19 and TRBJ1-6; 9 positions agree with TRBD1. Looked up from germline, CDR1 is LNHDA and CDR2 is SQIVND (reference sequence). CDR3 length equals 16 residues. V was pared by 8 bases and J by 14 bases, with 19 bases of the junction left unmatched. The CDR3 protein is CASSGAANRGPGALHF. Here the CDR3 DNA reads TGTGCCAGTTCTGGAGCCGCTAACAGGGGGCCTGGGGCCCTCCACTTT.